This TCR beta chain was recorded in a study of regulatory T cells. Points from the study as a whole: Hydrophobic residues at CDR3 positions 6 and 7 were enriched in conventional CD4+ T cells of CD3G-deficient patients.

On this clone: Its target is not known.

The PCR used 52 TRBV and 13 TRBJ primers. Assay: immunoSEQ multiplex PCR; the TCRdb copy retains only in-frame clones and omits some. The sample lists almost 30,000 clones, 80% to 95% occurring once. The TCR originated in a person aged 18-30 years with CD3G deficiency. The sample taken for sequencing was conventional CD4+ T cells sorted from blood.

The CDR3: CASGALDREYQPQHF. The CDR3 coding sequence is TGTGCCAGCGGGGCTTTGGACAGGGAGTATCAGCCCCAGCATTTT. This chain uses TRBV28 with TRBJ1-5; 8 bases line up with TRBD1. The V segment lost 8 bases and the J segment 5 bases; nucleotides outside the gene matches: 11. The CDR3 spans 15 residues. Germline V gene lookup returns CDR1 MDHEN and CDR2 SYDVKM.